The rows below give T cell receptor beta chains drawn from one sample of a study of human T cells and chemical hapten exposure. Via MiXCR, TCRdb re-called the RACE reads, giving one row per CDR3 protein. Of approximately 350,000 distinct CDR3 sequences in the sample, under 6.5% were seen once. The specimen comprised whole blood, sampled in connection with sensitization to the hapten diphenylcyclopropenone (DPC). The receptors were sampled from a woman between 18 and 29 years old with alopecia areata. Some clones in this sample may be carry-over from other donors' samples. The CDR3 runs from the conserved cysteine through the conserved F or W. A D gene is named only where the DNA matches it firmly. Part of the rows lack a size; the others show once, few, many or a class for expanded clones.

>TRBJ1-2|-|few|TRBV12-3/TRBV12-4
TGTGCCAGCAGTTATTCGCGCGGGGGCTACACCTTC
CASSYSRGGYTF
>TRBJ2-3|-|-|TRBV24-1
TGTGCCACCAGTGACCCGAGGGGCACAGATACGCAGTATTTT
CATSDPRGTDTQYF
>TRBJ2-7|-|-|TRBV12-3/TRBV12-4
TGTGCCTGCAGACAACGTGTGGAGGTCGGGCAGTACTTC
CACRQRVEVGQYF
>TRBJ1-1|-|-|TRBV7-2
TGTGCCAGCAGCTCCTTCCGGGAAGCTTTCTTT
CASSSFREAFF
>TRBJ1-6|TRBD1|-|TRBV20-1
TGCAGTGCTAGGGGGGACAGGAATTCACCCCTCCACTTT
CSARGDRNSPLHF
>TRBJ2-5|TRBD1|-|TRBV5-6
TGTGCCAGCCGAAGTACAGGGGGAGGAGAGACCCAGTACTTC
CASRSTGGGETQYF
>TRBJ2-2|-|few|TRBV7-2
TGTGCCAGCAGACCCCCAGGGACGAACACCGGGGAGCTGTTTTTT
CASRPPGTNTGELFF
>TRBJ1-5|-|few|TRBV12-3/TRBV12-4
TGTGCCAGCAGCCCTCGTGGGGCGGACCTCAATCAGCCCCAGCATTTT
CASSPRGADLNQPQHF
>TRBJ2-5|-|many|TRBV20-1
TGCAGTGCTAGTTTAAGCCGACCGAAGCAAGAGACCCAGTACTTC
CSASLSRPKQETQYF
>TRBJ2-5|-|-|TRBV10-3
TGTGCCATCAGTGGGAGACAGTTTCAAGAGACCCAGTACTTC
CAISGRQFQETQYF
>TRBJ1-6|TRBD1|-|TRBV20-1
TGCAGTGCTAGAGAGCACAGGGGTTATTCACCCCTCCACTTT
CSAREHRGYSPLHF
>TRBJ2-3|TRBD2|-|TRBV20-1
TGCAGTGCTGAAGGGACTAGCGCCACAGATACGCAGTATTTT
CSAEGTSATDTQYF
>TRBJ2-3|-|many|TRBV6-5
TGTGCCGCCGCTGAGGGGGTTAGAGTAACAGATACGCAGTATTTT
CAAAEGVRVTDTQYF
>TRBJ1-2|-|few|TRBV3-1
TGTGCCAGCTCCCAGACAGTTACCTATGGCTACACCTTC
CASSQTVTYGYTF
>TRBJ2-1|TRBD2|-|TRBV19
TGTGCCAGTACGGAGGGTAGCGGGGCCTACAATGAGCAGTTCTTC
CASTEGSGAYNEQFF
>TRBJ2-1|TRBD2|-|TRBV3-1
TGTGCCAGCAGCCAAGATCGGTGTGCTAGCGGGGACAATGAGCAGTTCTTC
CASSQDRCASGDNEQFF
>TRBJ1-5|TRBD1|many|TRBV27
TGTGCCAGCAGCCTGGGACAGGGAGGGGGCAATCAGCCCCAGCATTTT
CASSLGQGGGNQPQHF
>TRBJ1-3|TRBD1|many|TRBV7-9
TGTGCCAGCAGCCCCGGGACAGGGGAAGGAAACACCATATATTTT
CASSPGTGEGNTIYF
>TRBJ2-5|-|-|TRBV6-2/TRBV6-3
TGTGCCAGCAGTTACGGGCCCTCTAAGGAAACCCAGTACTTC
CASSYGPSKETQYF
>TRBJ1-6|TRBD1|many|TRBV4-3
TGTGCCAGCAGCCAAGGGGACAGGGCTAATTCACCCCTCCACTTT
CASSQGDRANSPLHF
>TRBJ2-3|-|-|TRBV5-4
TGTGCCAGCAGCTGGGGGGACAGAAACACAGATACGCAGTATTTT
CASSWGDRNTDTQYF
>TRBJ1-1|-|many|TRBV7-9
TGTGCCAGCAGCTTCTTTCAGGGTAACACTGAAGCTTTCTTT
CASSFFQGNTEAFF
>TRBJ1-5|TRBD1|many|TRBV6-5
TGTGCCAGCAGTAAAAAGGGACAGGGCGGCAATCAGCCCCAGCATTTT
CASSKKGQGGNQPQHF
>TRBJ1-3|-|few|TRBV4-2
TGTGCCAGCAGCCAAGATGGGGCGGACACCATATATTTT
CASSQDGADTIYF
>TRBJ1-1|-|few|TRBV18
TGTGCCAGCTCACCACTCGGGGGCCAGAACACTGAAGCTTTCTTT
CASSPLGGQNTEAFF
>TRBJ2-3|TRBD2|many|TRBV4-3
TGCGCCAGCAGCCCCCGGACTAGCGGGGGGACATTGGGCACAGATACGCAGTATTTT
CASSPRTSGGTLGTDTQYF
>TRBJ2-7|TRBD2|-|TRBV6-2/TRBV6-3
TGTGCCAGCAGTTCGGCGCTAGCGGGGGAAGACGAGCAGTACTTC
CASSSALAGEDEQYF
>TRBJ2-2|-|many|TRBV7-6
TGTGCCAGCAGCCTGGGTGCGGCCGGGGAGCTGTTTTTT
CASSLGAAGELFF
>TRBJ2-5|-|-|TRBV7-2
TGTGCCAGCAGCCCCTGGGCGGGAAACCAAGAGACCCAGTACTTC
CASSPWAGNQETQYF
>TRBJ2-5|TRBD2|many|TRBV28
TGTGCCAGCAGTTTAAGGGCCAGCGGGGGGGCCGTGGCAGAGACCCAGTACTTC
CASSLRASGGAVAETQYF
>TRBJ2-3|-|many|TRBV5-1
TGCGCCAGCAGTCGGTCAGGAGGGGCAGATACGCAGTATTTT
CASSRSGGADTQYF
>TRBJ2-1|TRBD1|few|TRBV6-1
TGTGCCAGCAGGCTTAAAACAGGGGGCCCTTACCCCTACAATGAGCAGTTCTTC
CASRLKTGGPYPYNEQFF
>TRBJ1-6|-|many|TRBV6-1
TGTGCCAGCAGTGAATCGGGGGGTGATTCACCCCTCCACTTT
CASSESGGDSPLHF
>TRBJ2-1|TRBD2|-|TRBV25-1
TGTGCCAGCAGTGAATACCTAGCGGGGAACGAGCAGTTCTTC
CASSEYLAGNEQFF
>TRBJ1-6|-|many|TRBV20-1
TGCAGTGCTAGAGAGGGACGATCCGGTTTCGATAATTCACCCCTCCACTTT
CSAREGRSGFDNSPLHF
>TRBJ1-1|-|many|TRBV9
TGTGCCAGCAGCCCACAGGTCGGCACTGAAGCTTTCTTT
CASSPQVGTEAFF
>TRBJ2-3|-|few|TRBV7-2
TGTGCCAGCGGACTTACCTTAGGAGATACGCAGTATTTT
CASGLTLGDTQYF
>TRBJ1-4|-|many|TRBV20-1
TGCAGTGCTAGTTCCTTACCGATTAATGAAAAACTGTTTTTT
CSASSLPINEKLFF
>TRBJ1-4|-|few|TRBV13
TGTGCCAGCAGCTCCCAGCGGGGTTTAGGTGAAAAACTGTTTTTT
CASSSQRGLGEKLFF
>TRBJ1-1|-|many|TRBV4-1
TGCGCCAGCAGCCAGTTAGAGCACACTGAAGCTTTCTTT
CASSQLEHTEAFF
>TRBJ2-7|TRBD1|few|TRBV6-1
TGTGCCAGCAGTGATAGACAGGGGAAGTCCTACGAGCAGTACTTC
CASSDRQGKSYEQYF
>TRBJ1-2|-|many|TRBV6-6
TGTGCCAGCAGTTACTCGTCCGGGAATAGCGGCTACACCTTC
CASSYSSGNSGYTF
>TRBJ1-5|-|many|TRBV6-6
TGTGCCAGCAGCCACCCTACAGTTCAGAGGTACCAGCCCCAGCATTTT
CASSHPTVQRYQPQHF
>TRBJ2-5|-|many|TRBV7-2
TGTGCCAGCAGCCCCCAGTCAGGGACAGAGACCCAGTACTTC
CASSPQSGTETQYF
>TRBJ2-7|TRBD1|few|TRBV12-3/TRBV12-4
TGTGCCAGCAGTTCACAGGGGTGGGAGCAGTACTTC
CASSSQGWEQYF
>TRBJ1-1|-|many|TRBV27
TGTGCCAGCAGTCCCTTGACAGTGGGGAACACTGAAGCTTTCTTT
CASSPLTVGNTEAFF
>TRBJ2-4|-|few|TRBV6-6
TGTGCCAGCAGTTACACAGGGATAGCCAAAAACATTCAGTACTTC
CASSYTGIAKNIQYF
>TRBJ2-3|-|-|TRBV29-1
TGCAGCGTTGAGGCAGTCAGCACAGATACGCAGTATTTT
CSVEAVSTDTQYF
>TRBJ1-2|TRBD1|many|TRBV4-3
TGCGCCAGCAGCCAAGAAAGACAGGGGGACTTTTATGGCTACACCTTC
CASSQERQGDFYGYTF
>TRBJ2-1|TRBD2|-|TRBV4-2
TGTGCCAGCAGCGCTAGCGGAAACAATGAGCAGTTCTTC
CASSASGNNEQFF
>TRBJ2-7|TRBD2|many|TRBV6-2/TRBV6-3
TGTGCCACGGACGGCGGGGGGGCACAGGACGAGCAGTACTTC
CATDGGGAQDEQYF
>TRBJ2-1|TRBD2|few|TRBV4-2
TGTGCCAGCAGCCAAAACGCGGGGGGGCGGAATGAGCAGTTCTTC
CASSQNAGGRNEQFF
>TRBJ1-1|-|many|TRBV9
TGTGCCAGCAGCGGGCGGCAGAACACTGAAGCTTTCTTT
CASSGRQNTEAFF
>TRBJ2-3|-|-|TRBV6-5
TGTGCCAGCAGTTATCCCGGGGGCGCCAGCACAGATACGCAGTATTTT
CASSYPGGASTDTQYF
>TRBJ2-3|TRBD2|-|TRBV5-1
TGCGCCAGCAGCAGGAGTCTAGCGGGGGCAGATACGCAGTATTTT
CASSRSLAGADTQYF